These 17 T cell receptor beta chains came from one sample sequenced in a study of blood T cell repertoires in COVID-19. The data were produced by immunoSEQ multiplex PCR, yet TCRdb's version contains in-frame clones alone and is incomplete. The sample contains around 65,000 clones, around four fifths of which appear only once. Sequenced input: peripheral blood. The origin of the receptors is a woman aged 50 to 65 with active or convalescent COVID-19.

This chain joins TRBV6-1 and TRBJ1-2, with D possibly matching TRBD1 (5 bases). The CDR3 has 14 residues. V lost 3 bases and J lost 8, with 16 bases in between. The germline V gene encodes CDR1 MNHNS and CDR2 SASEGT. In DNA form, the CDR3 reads TGTGCCAGCAGTGAGGGCGCCGGAAGGGGAGGCTACACCTTC. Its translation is CASSEGAGRGGYTF.

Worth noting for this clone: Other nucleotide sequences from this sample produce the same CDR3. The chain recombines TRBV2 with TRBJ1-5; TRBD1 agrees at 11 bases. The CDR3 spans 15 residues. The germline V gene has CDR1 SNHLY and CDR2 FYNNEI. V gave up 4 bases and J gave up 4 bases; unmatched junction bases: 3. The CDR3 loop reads CASSGTGGRNQPQHF. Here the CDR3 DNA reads TGTGCCAGCAGTGGGACAGGGGGCCGGAATCAGCCCCAGCATTTT.

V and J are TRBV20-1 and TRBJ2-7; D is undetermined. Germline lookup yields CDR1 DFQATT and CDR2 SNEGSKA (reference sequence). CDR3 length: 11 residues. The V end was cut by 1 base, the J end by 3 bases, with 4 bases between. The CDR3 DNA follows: TGCAGTGCTAGAGCGAGCTACGAGCAGTACTTC. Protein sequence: CSARASYEQYF.

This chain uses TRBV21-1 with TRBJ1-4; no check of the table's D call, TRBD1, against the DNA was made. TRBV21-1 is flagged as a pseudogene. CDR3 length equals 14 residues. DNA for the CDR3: TGTGCCAGCAGCAAAACAGGGGATGATGAAAAACTGTTTTTT. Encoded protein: CASSKTGDDEKLFF.

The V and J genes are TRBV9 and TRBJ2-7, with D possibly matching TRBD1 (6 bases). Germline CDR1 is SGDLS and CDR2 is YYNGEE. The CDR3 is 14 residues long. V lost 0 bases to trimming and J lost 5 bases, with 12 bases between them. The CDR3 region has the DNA TGTGCCAGCAGCGTAGCCTCCAGGGGTGACGAGCAGTACTTC. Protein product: CASSVASRGDEQYF.

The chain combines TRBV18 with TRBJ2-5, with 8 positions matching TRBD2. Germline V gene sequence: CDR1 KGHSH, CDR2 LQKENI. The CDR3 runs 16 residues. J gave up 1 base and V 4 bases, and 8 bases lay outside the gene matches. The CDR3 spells CASSLAAGVFQETQYF. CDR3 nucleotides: TGTGCCAGCTCACTTGCAGCGGGAGTGTTCCAAGAGACCCAGTACTTC. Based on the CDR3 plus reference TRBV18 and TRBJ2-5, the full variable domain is NAGVMQNPRHLVRRRGQEARLRCSPMKGHSHVYWYRQLPEEGLKFMVYLQKENIIDESGMPKERFSAEFPKEGPSILRIQQVVRGDSAAYFCASSLAAGVFQETQYFGPGTRLLVL.

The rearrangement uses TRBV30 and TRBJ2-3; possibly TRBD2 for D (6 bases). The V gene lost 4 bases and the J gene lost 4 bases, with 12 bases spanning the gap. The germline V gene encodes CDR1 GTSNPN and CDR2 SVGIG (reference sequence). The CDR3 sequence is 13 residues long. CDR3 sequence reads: CAWTWSGPDTQYF. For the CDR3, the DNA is TGTGCCTGGACCTGGAGCGGGCCAGATACGCAGTATTTT.

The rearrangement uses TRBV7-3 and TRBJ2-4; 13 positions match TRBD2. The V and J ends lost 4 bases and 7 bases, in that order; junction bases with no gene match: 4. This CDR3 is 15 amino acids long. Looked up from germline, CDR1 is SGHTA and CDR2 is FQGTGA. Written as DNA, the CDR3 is TGTGCCAGCAGCTCGGGACTAGCGGGATCGAACATTCAGTACTTC. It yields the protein CASSSGLAGSNIQYF.

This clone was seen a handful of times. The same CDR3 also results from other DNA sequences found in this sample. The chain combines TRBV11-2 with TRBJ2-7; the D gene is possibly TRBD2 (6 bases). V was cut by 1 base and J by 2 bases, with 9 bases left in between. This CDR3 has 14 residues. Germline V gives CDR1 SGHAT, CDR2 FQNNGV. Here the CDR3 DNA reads TGTGCCAGCAGCTTAGTTCGGGGGACCTACGAGCAGTACTTC. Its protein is CASSLVRGTYEQYF.

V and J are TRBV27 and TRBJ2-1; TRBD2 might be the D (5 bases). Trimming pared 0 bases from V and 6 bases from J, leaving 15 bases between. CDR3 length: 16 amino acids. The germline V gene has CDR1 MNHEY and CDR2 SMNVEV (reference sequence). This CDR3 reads CASSLSIASPRNEQFF. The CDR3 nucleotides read TGTGCCAGCAGTTTATCGATAGCGTCCCCTCGCAATGAGCAGTTCTTC.

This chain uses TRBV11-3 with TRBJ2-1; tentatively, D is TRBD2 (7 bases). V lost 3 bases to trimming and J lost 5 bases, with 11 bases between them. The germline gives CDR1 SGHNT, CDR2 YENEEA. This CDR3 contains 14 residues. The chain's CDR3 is CASSFRGGDNEQFF. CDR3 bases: TGTGCCAGCAGCTTCCGAGGGGGGGACAATGAGCAGTTCTTC. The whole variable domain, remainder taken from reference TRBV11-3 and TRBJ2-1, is EAGVVQSPRYKIIEKKQPVAFWCNPISGHNTLYWYLQNLGQGPELLIRYENEEAVDDSQLPKDRFSAERLKGVDSTLKIQPAELGDSAVYLCASSFRGGDNEQFFGPGTRLTVL.

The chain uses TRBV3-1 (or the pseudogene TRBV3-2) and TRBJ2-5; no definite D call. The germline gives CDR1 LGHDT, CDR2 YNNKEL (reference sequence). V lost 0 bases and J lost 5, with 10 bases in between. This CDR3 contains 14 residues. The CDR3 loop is CASSQDSWRETQYF. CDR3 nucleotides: TGTGCCAGCAGCCAAGATAGCTGGCGTGAGACCCAGTACTTC.

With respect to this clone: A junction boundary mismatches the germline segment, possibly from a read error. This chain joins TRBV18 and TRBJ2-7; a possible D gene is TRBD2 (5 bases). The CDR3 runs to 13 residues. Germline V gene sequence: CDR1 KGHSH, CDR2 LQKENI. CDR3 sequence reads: CASSLRRGYEQYF. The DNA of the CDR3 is TGTGCCAGTTCACTGCGCCGAGGGTACGAGCAGTACTTC.

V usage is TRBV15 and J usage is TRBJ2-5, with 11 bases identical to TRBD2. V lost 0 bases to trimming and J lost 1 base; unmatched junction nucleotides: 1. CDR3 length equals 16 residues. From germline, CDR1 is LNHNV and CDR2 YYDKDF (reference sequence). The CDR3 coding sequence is TGTGCCACCAGCAGAGAAGGACTAGCGGGCCAAGAGACCCAGTACTTC. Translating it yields CATSREGLAGQETQYF.

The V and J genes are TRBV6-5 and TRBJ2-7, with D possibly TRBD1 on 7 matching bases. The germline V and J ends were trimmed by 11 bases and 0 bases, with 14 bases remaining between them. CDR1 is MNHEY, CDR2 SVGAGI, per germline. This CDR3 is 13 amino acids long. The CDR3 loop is CAVGGQPSYEQYF. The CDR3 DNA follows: TGTGCCGTCGGGGGACAGCCCTCCTACGAGCAGTACTTC.

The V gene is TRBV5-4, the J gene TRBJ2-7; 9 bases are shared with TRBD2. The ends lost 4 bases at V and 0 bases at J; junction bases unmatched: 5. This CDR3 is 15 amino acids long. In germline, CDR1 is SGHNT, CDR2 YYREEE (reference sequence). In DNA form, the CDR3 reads TGTGCCAGCAGCCATAAGCGGGAGGTCTCCTACGAGCAGTACTTC. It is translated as CASSHKREVSYEQYF.

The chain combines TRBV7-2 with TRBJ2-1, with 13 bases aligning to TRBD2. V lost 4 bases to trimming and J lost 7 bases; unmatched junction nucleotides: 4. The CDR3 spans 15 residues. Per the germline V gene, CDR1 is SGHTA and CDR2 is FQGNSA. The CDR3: CASSSTSGRGNEQFF. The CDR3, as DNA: TGTGCCAGCAGCTCCACTAGCGGGAGGGGAAATGAGCAGTTCTTC.